Listed below are T cell receptor beta chains from one sample, sequenced in a study of T cell responses to AZD1222 COVID-19 vaccine. Libraries were prepared by immunoSEQ multiplex PCR; TCRdb keeps only in-frame clonotypes and omits some of them. The sample holds under 110,000 clones, 85% to 90% seen once. This specimen consisted of peripheral blood, obtained on day 0 of AZD1222 vaccination. These receptors were collected from an adult in good health. Both conserved end residues are part of each CDR3. The D gene is left open where the match is weak. Size is stated for part of the rows, as once, few or many counts, or as a class when the clone is expanded.

>-|TRBJ1-6|TRBV11-2|-|14
CASRPRTGFSPLHF
TGTGCCAGCAGGCCTAGAACAGGGTTTTCACCCCTCCACTTT
>-|TRBJ1-4|TRBV25-1|-|16
CASRTGEGATNEKLFF
TGTGCCAGCCGCACCGGGGAGGGGGCAACTAATGAAAAACTGTTTTTT
>once|TRBJ1-2|TRBV7-3|-|15
CASSLSGTSVDGYTF
TGTGCCAGCAGCTTATCCGGGACCTCCGTGGATGGCTACACCTTC
>-|TRBJ1-4|TRBV30|-|13
CAWSVQGGEKLFF
TGTGCCTGGAGTGTACAGGGAGGCGAAAAACTGTTTTTT
>few|TRBJ2-2|TRBV27|TRBD2|18
CASFPTIAGAMNTGELFF
TGTGCCAGCTTTCCAACCATAGCGGGAGCTATGAACACCGGGGAGCTGTTTTTT
>-|TRBJ2-1|TRBV2|TRBD1|15
CASSEPGQGVYEQFF
TGTGCCAGCAGTGAACCGGGACAGGGGGTTTATGAGCAGTTCTTC
>-|TRBJ1-6|TRBV7-2|-|16
CASSHYVLLANSPLHF
TGTGCCAGCAGCCATTACGTCCTCTTGGCCAATTCACCCCTCCACTTT
>-|TRBJ2-7|TRBV12-3/TRBV12-4|-|12
CASRLGLTEQYF
TGTGCCAGCAGGTTAGGACTGACCGAGCAGTACTTC
>once|TRBJ1-4|TRBV7-2|TRBD1|17
CASSGTGGAWIGEKLFF
TGTGCCAGCAGCGGGACAGGGGGCGCCTGGATTGGTGAAAAACTGTTTTTT
>-|TRBJ2-1|TRBV11-1|-|14
CASSLVGGYNEQFF
TGTGCCAGCAGCTTAGTGGGCGGTTACAATGAGCAGTTCTTC
>-|TRBJ1-5|TRBV18|-|15
CASSLGRALNQPQHF
TGTGCCAGCTCATTAGGGAGGGCACTTAATCAGCCCCAGCATTTT
>-|TRBJ2-7|TRBV30|-|14
CAWSVSDNSYEQYF
TGTGCCTGGAGTGTTTCGGACAACTCCTACGAGCAGTACTTC
>-|TRBJ2-7|TRBV7-2|-|15
CASSLKQGPSYEQYF
TGTGCCAGCAGCTTAAAACAGGGACCCTCCTACGAGCAGTACTTC
>-|TRBJ1-4|TRBV19|TRBD1|13
CASNRGTNEKLFF
TGTGCCAGCAACAGGGGAACTAATGAAAAACTGTTTTTT
>-|TRBJ2-3|TRBV11-2|-|15
CASSSPGQGTDTQYF
TGTGCCAGCAGCTCCCCGGGCCAAGGAACAGATACGCAGTATTTT
>few|TRBJ2-2|TRBV6-5|-|14
CASSYSWNTGELFF
TGTGCCAGCAGTTACTCGTGGAACACCGGGGAGCTGTTTTTT
>-|TRBJ1-2|TRBV9|-|13
CASSPDLVNGYTF
TGTGCCAGCAGCCCAGACCTTGTGAACGGCTACACCTTC
>-|TRBJ2-7|TRBV19|-|14
CASSIPGPLYEQYF
TGTGCCAGTAGTATCCCGGGACCACTCTACGAGCAGTACTTC
>-|TRBJ2-7|TRBV24-1|TRBD2|15
CATSELTSGGYEQYF
TGTGCCACCAGTGAGCTGACTAGCGGGGGCTACGAGCAGTACTTC
>-|TRBJ1-1|TRBV5-1|-|12
CASSPSESEAFF
TGCGCCAGCAGCCCGTCCGAGTCGGAAGCTTTCTTT
>-|TRBJ2-6|TRBV7-8|TRBD2|16
CASSPRGGAGANVLTF
TGTGCCAGCAGCCCCCGGGGGGGGGCTGGGGCCAACGTCCTGACTTTC
>-|TRBJ1-1|TRBV14|-|17
CASSQLKKGRVNTEAFF
TGTGCCAGCAGCCAACTTAAAAAAGGCAGGGTAAACACTGAAGCTTTCTTT
>-|TRBJ1-4|TRBV16|TRBD1|14
CASSLFQGVEKLFF
TGTGCCAGCAGCCTCTTCCAGGGGGTGGAAAAACTGTTTTTT
>-|TRBJ2-2|TRBV6-5|-|14
CASQEGWATGELFF
TGTGCCAGCCAAGAGGGCTGGGCCACCGGGGAGCTGTTTTTT
>-|TRBJ1-5|TRBV2|-|15
CASTLYDSRGQPQHF
TGTGCCAGCACCCTATACGACAGTCGGGGTCAGCCCCAGCATTTT
>-|TRBJ1-2|TRBV7-9|-|15
CASSPGLSGQYGYTF
TGTGCCAGCAGCCCGGGGTTGAGTGGGCAGTATGGCTACACCTTC
>-|TRBJ2-1|TRBV7-6|TRBD1|15
CASSLGTGGVNEQFF
TGTGCCAGCAGCTTAGGGACAGGGGGCGTAAATGAGCAGTTCTTC
>-|TRBJ2-7|TRBV25-1|-|13
CASSVTGIYEQYF
TGTGCCAGCAGTGTGACGGGAATCTACGAGCAGTACTTC
>few|TRBJ1-1|TRBV18|-|14
CASSPGLMNTEAFF
TGTGCCAGCTCACCTGGGCTCATGAACACTGAAGCTTTCTTT
>-|TRBJ1-3|TRBV19|-|15
CASSVTGGSGNTIYF
TGTGCCAGTAGTGTCACCGGGGGCTCTGGAAACACCATATATTTT
>-|TRBJ1-1|TRBV9|-|15
CASSGTPVPNTEAFF
TGTGCCAGCAGCGGAACCCCTGTTCCGAACACTGAAGCTTTCTTT
>-|TRBJ1-3|TRBV4-3|-|16
CASSQEAPGAGNTIYF
TGCGCCAGCAGCCAAGAAGCCCCAGGAGCAGGAAACACCATATATTTT